Each of the 12 T cell receptor beta chains below was sequenced from the same sample in a study of T cells in Graves' hyperthyroidism and ophthalmopathy. RNA transcripts were the template for amplifying TCR beta CDR3 regions. The HTBI primer set drove a first-round RT-PCR of the TCR CDR3. MiXCR, run by TCRdb on the multiplex PCR reads, gives a single entry per CDR3 protein. The sample includes approximately 430,000 distinct CDR3 sequences, roughly 14% of them seen just once. The sequenced sample was blood. Receptor source: a man aged 18 to 29 with Graves' ophthalmopathy.

As regards this clonotype: This may arise from a read error, as a much more abundant clone is one base away. The rearrangement joins TRBV7-9 to TRBJ1-1; TRBD1 agrees at 9 bases. The CDR3 is 14 amino acids. The junction had 7 bases not matched to a gene; V was cut back by 5 bases and J by 6 bases. Germline-derived CDR1 and CDR2 are SEHNR and FQNEAQ (reference sequence). The CDR3 is CASSRDRDRAEAFF. The CDR3 DNA is TGTGCCAGCAGCAGAGACAGGGACAGGGCTGAAGCTTTCTTT.

This clonotype showed up just a few times. The rearrangement links TRBV5-8 to TRBJ2-2, with a weak D call TRBD2 (5 bases). This CDR3 region has 16 residues. The germline gives CDR1 SGHTS, CDR2 YDEGEE. Trimming left V 1 base short and J 0 bases short, with 10 bases between. CDR3 residues: CASSLRPGANTGELFF. The CDR3 nucleotides are TGTGCCAGCAGCTTGAGGCCCGGGGCGAACACCGGGGAGCTGTTTTTT. Combining the CDR3 with reference TRBV5-8 and TRBJ2-2 gives the whole variable domain EAGVTQSPTHLIKTRGQQATLRCSPISGHTSVYWYQQALGLGLQFLLWYDEGEERNRGNFPPRFSGRQFPNYSSELNVNALELEDSALYLCASSLRPGANTGELFFGEGSRLTVL.

This clonotype was seen a handful of times. The rearrangement uses TRBV29-1 and TRBJ2-1, with TRBD2 identical over 8 bases. J gave up 9 bases and V 5 bases, and 6 bases lay outside the gene matches. The CDR3 consists of 12 residues. The germline V gene encodes CDR1 SQVTM and CDR2 ANQGSEA. The CDR3 is CSVSGGPIEQFF. Written as DNA, the CDR3 is TGCAGCGTTTCGGGAGGGCCGATTGAGCAGTTCTTC.

This clonotype appeared a few times. This sequence joins TRBV14 and TRBJ1-1, with D unclear. This CDR3 is 12 amino acids long. V was trimmed by 3 bases and J by 5 bases, leaving 7 bases between them. CDR1 and CDR2 (germline): SGHDN, FVKESK. The CDR3 DNA reads TGTGCCAGCAGCCACTCGTGGACTGAAGCTTTCTTT. Encoded protein: CASSHSWTEAFF.

This clonotype was detected only a few times. V is TRBV6-4 and J is TRBJ2-3, with TRBD2 matching 9 bases. Germline loops: CDR1 MRHNA, CDR2 SNTAGT. V shed 1 base and J 5 bases; nucleotides not matched to a gene: 7. This CDR3 region has 16 residues. CDR3 sequence: CASSDLAGGRGDTQYF. The DNA of the CDR3 is TGTGCCAGCAGTGACTTGGCGGGGGGGCGTGGAGATACGCAGTATTTT.

This clonotype was seen just once. One end of the junction fails to match germline, which may point to a read error. This rearrangement joins TRBV7-9 to TRBJ1-2; D is undetermined. CDR1 and CDR2 from the germline V gene are SEHNR and FQNEAQ (reference sequence). The length of the CDR3 is 15 residues. CDR3 DNA sequence: TGTGCCAGCAGCTCACCGGAGGGCTTGAACTATAGCTACACCTTC. As protein: CASSSPEGLNYSYTF.

This clonotype was picked up a small number of times. The genes are TRBV15 and TRBJ1-5; tentatively, D is TRBD1 (6 bases). Germline V gene lookup returns CDR1 LNHNV and CDR2 YYDKDF (reference sequence). V lost 4 bases and J 9 bases, leaving 13 bases between the germline ends. The CDR3 has 13 residues. CDR3: CATSIDRMGPQHF. The CDR3 DNA reads as TGTGCCACCAGCATCGACAGGATGGGGCCCCAGCATTTT.

This clonotype was picked up many times. The V gene is TRBV11-2, the J gene TRBJ1-4, with D hard to call. The CDR3 has 14 residues. Deletions cut 5 bases from V and 4 bases from J, with 11 bases between. Germline V gene sequence: CDR1 SGHAT, CDR2 FQNNGV. CDR3 in amino acids: CASSPTGNNEKLFF. The DNA for the CDR3 is TGTGCCAGCAGCCCTACGGGGAATAATGAAAAACTGTTTTTT.

The chain has TRBV5-6 and TRBJ2-5, with D unclear. This CDR3 spans 13 amino acids. Trimming left V 1 base short and J 4 bases short, with 8 bases between. Germline-derived CDR1 and CDR2 are SGHDT and YYEEEE. CDR3: CASSLIDTETQYF. The CDR3 coding sequence is TGTGCCAGCAGCTTGATCGATACAGAGACCCAGTACTTC.

This clonotype was seen ten or more times. The conserved closing phenylalanine or tryptophan is absent in this CDR3, likely reflecting a read error. The chain is built from TRBV6-1 and TRBJ1-1; D gene uncertain. V lost 7 bases and J lost 3, with 12 bases in between. The CDR3 spans 13 residues. CDR1 is MNHNS and CDR2 is SASEGT in the germline V gene. The CDR3, as DNA: TGTGCCAGCACCTACGGGATCGACACTGAAGCTTTCTGT. Encoded protein: CASTYGIDTEAFC.

This clonotype has at least ten counts. The V call is TRBV5-1, the J call TRBJ2-3; D is uncertain. The CDR3 is 14 amino acids. The germline V gene has CDR1 SGHRS and CDR2 YFSETQ. The V and J ends lost 2 bases and 0 bases respectively, with 7 bases between them. The CDR3 spells CASSFIGSTDTQYF. The CDR3 bases are TGCGCCAGCAGCTTTATCGGGAGCACAGATACGCAGTATTTT.

V usage is TRBV19 and J usage is TRBJ1-3; weak D call: TRBD1 (5 bases). The V and J ends lost 5 bases and 4 bases respectively, with 9 bases between them. Germline V CDR1 and CDR2: LNHDA, SQIVND (reference sequence). The CDR3 has 13 amino acids. CDR3 residues: CASSPAGGNTIYF. The DNA for the CDR3 is TGTGCCAGTAGTCCCGCAGGGGGAAACACCATATATTTT.